This TCR beta chain was sequenced for a study of siplizumab effects on memory and regulatory T cells (dated by TCRdb to the late 2010s). With regard to the full study: The study examined how the anti-CD2 antibody siplizumab affects alloreactive T-cell subsets in allogeneic mixed lymphocyte reactions built from human PBMCs. What the work shows at the level of the full study, not this receptor alone: The cumulative frequency of alloreactive sequences that could be traced back to unstimulated CD4+ memory T cells was significantly reduced by siplizumab. A naive or memory phenotype could not be assigned to roughly 75-96% of proliferating CD4+ or CD8+ clones. Unstimulated naive T cells appeared more diverse than memory T cells, and naive cells seemed to contribute substantially to the alloresponse. Whether proliferating Tregs from siplizumab cultures were suppressive was not functionally confirmed. Because sequences at frequencies below about 10^-5 were poorly captured, only a minor fraction of alloreactive clones could be mapped back to unstimulated subsets. Among mappable alloreactive CD4+ clones, the Treg-derived fraction averaged 68.8% with siplizumab versus around 29% in control reactions.

Only one count was recorded for this clone. Its specific antigen is unknown. The input lacks base qualities; no much larger clone sits a single base away. Reading the germline V gene (reference sequence) gives CDR1 LNHDA and CDR2 SQIVND. A distance of 6 bases separates the germline ends of V and J, which lose 2 bases and 2 bases respectively. The CDR3 numbers 13 residues from cysteine through phenylalanine. Of the read, only the CDR3 DNA is kept; its 39 bases are in frame from base 1. Sorted unstimulated T cells and proliferating T cells recovered from mixed lymphocyte reactions were subjected to TCRbeta CDR3 sequencing. Fresh whole blood from some ten HLA-typed healthy donors was used as the source from which PBMCs were isolated. Library preparation used the immunoSEQ multiplex PCR assay. Roughly 10^5 TCR templates per sample were assayed on the deep sequencing platform. Genomic DNA extracted from sorted T cells was used for TCRbeta CDR3 sequencing. As for how the authors treated the data: Clonal analysis of TCRbeta CDR3 data was done in the R programming language. Alloreactive CD4+ and CD8+ clones were identified by comparing unstimulated samples to CFSE-low samples taken after the reaction. Regulatory or non-regulatory origin of alloreactive CD4+ clones was assigned by matching sequences to the sorted unstimulated Treg and non-Treg repertoires. As stored in TCRdb, this immuneACCESS dataset retains in-frame rearrangements with V and J assigned. A fraction of the clones does not appear; measured against another copy, unresolved V genes explain less than half of the discrepancy, and the remainder lacks a known reason. From that table come the V and J calls and clone size; the DNA was used to work out D and trimming. This sample holds about 85,000 clones; 95% were observed only once. 18% of the sample is taken by the ten largest.

The sequence was collected from a human donor in good health. Recombination connected TRBV19 to TRBJ1-1, with the D gene too uncertain to name. Source material: CD8+ T cells sorted from blood. The nucleotide sequence is given as TGTGCCAGTAGTATAAGGAGAAACACTGAAGCTTTCTTT. Protein translation: CASSIRRNTEAFF. Outside the CDR3, residues come from the reference TRBV19 and TRBJ1-1 proteins, so the full variable domain is: DGGITQSPKYLFRKEGQNVTLSCEQNLNHDAMYWYRQDPGQGLRLIYYSQIVNDFQKGDIAEGYSVSREKKESFPLTVTSAQKNPTAFYLCASSIRRNTEAFFGQGTRLTVV.